The 23 T cell receptor beta chains presented below share a single source sample, sequenced in a study of blood T cell repertoires in COVID-19. The table came from immunoSEQ multiplex PCR; TCRdb's copy has only in-frame clones and leaves some out. The table has about 88,000 clones, approximately 70% seen once. The sequencing input was peripheral blood. Receptors were obtained from a woman aged 55-70 years in a cohort sampled during active or convalescent COVID-19.

The chain employs TRBV9 and TRBJ2-3, with 11 positions matching TRBD2. Trimming removed 2 bases from V and 4 bases from J; junction bases left unmatched: 6. There are 16 residues in the CDR3. Germline lookup yields CDR1 SGDLS and CDR2 YYNGEE. The CDR3 protein is CASSVLAGGPSDTQYF. In DNA form, the CDR3 reads TGTGCCAGCAGCGTCTTAGCGGGGGGGCCGTCAGATACGCAGTATTTT.

The gene calls are TRBV6-6 and TRBJ2-2, with D tentatively TRBD2 (6 bases). The V end lost 2 bases, the J end lost 1 base, and 8 bases lay between the germline ends. The germline CDR1 and CDR2 sequences are MNHNY and SVGAGI (reference sequence). The CDR3 extends over 15 amino acids. CDR3 DNA: TGTGCCAGCAGTTACGGGACTGTGAACACCGGGGAGCTGTTTTTT. Protein sequence: CASSYGTVNTGELFF.

The chain carries TRBV18 and TRBJ1-2, with a tentative D call TRBD1 (6 bases). Germline V gene lookup returns CDR1 KGHSH and CDR2 LQKENI. With 6 bases removed from V and 8 bases from J, the gap between germline ends came to 19 bases. CDR3 size: 14 residues. The DNA of the CDR3 is TGTGCCAGCTCTCAGGGCGCAGGGGAGCGGGGCTACACCTTC. It specifies CASSQGAGERGYTF.

The rearrangement uses TRBV5-1 and TRBJ1-5, with D possibly being TRBD1 (5 bases). Germline lookup yields CDR1 SGHRS and CDR2 YFSETQ. This CDR3 spans 15 amino acids. V lost 2 bases, J lost 0 bases, and 9 bases lay in between. The CDR3 DNA reads as TGCGCCAGCAGCTTTTCAGGGAATAGCAATCAGCCCCAGCATTTT. It specifies CASSFSGNSNQPQHF.

This clone was detected only once. The chain joins TRBV3-1 (or the pseudogene TRBV3-2) to TRBJ1-1; TRBD1 matches 8 bases. This CDR3 spans 16 amino acids. V shed 1 base and J 6 bases; nucleotides not matched to a gene: 10. CDR1 and CDR2 from the germline V gene are LGHDT and YNNKEL (reference sequence). The CDR3 region is CASSQGGSGGAAEAFF. The CDR3, as DNA: TGTGCCAGCAGCCAAGGAGGTTCAGGGGGCGCAGCTGAAGCTTTCTTT.

By share, this clone ranks as medium-sized. The chain is built from TRBV27 and TRBJ1-1; 8 positions match TRBD1. This CDR3 comprises 14 residues. Trimming at V came to 3 bases and at J to 1 base, leaving 1 base not matched to a gene. Germline-derived CDR1 and CDR2 are MNHEY and SMNVEV (reference sequence). The CDR3 loop is CASSLGTGNTEAFF. The CDR3 bases are TGTGCCAGCAGTTTGGGGACAGGGAACACTGAAGCTTTCTTT.

The rearrangement links TRBV5-1 to TRBJ1-5; D perhaps matches TRBD1 (5 bases). Per germline, CDR1 SGHRS and CDR2 YFSETQ. The CDR3 is made up of 13 amino acids. The V and J ends lost 0 bases and 7 bases respectively, with 8 bases between them. The CDR3, as DNA: TGCGCCAGCAGCTTGGAGGGGTACCAGCCCCAGCATTTT. It codes for CASSLEGYQPQHF.

J is TRBJ2-6 and V is TRBV20-1; 7 positions match TRBD1. J gave up 0 bases and V 3 bases, and 5 bases lay outside the gene matches. This CDR3 spans 16 amino acids. Germline-derived CDR1 and CDR2 are DFQATT and SNEGSKA (reference sequence). CDR3 nucleotide sequence: TGCAGTGCTAGTAACAGGGGTTCCTCTGGGGCCAACGTCCTGACTTTC. Residues: CSASNRGSSGANVLTF.

This chain links TRBV28 with TRBJ1-5; TRBD1 agrees at 12 bases. Germline V gene data show CDR1 as MDHEN and CDR2 as SYDVKM. This CDR3 is 14 amino acids long. V was clipped by 6 bases and J by 8 bases; unmatched bases: 5. CDR3 region: CASRGTGGVEPQHF. CDR3 sequence (DNA): TGTGCCAGCAGAGGGACAGGGGGCGTGGAGCCCCAGCATTTT.

This clone was detected a few times. This chain links TRBV3-1 (or the pseudogene TRBV3-2) with TRBJ2-7, with 8 bases that match TRBD1. The CDR3 sequence is 14 residues long. From germline, CDR1 is LGHDT and CDR2 YNNKEL (reference sequence). Germline trimming cut 1 base from V and 6 bases from J; bases unmatched to any gene: 5. The CDR3 nucleotides are TGTGCCAGCAGCCAAGGGGGACAGGCAGGCGAGCAGTACTTC. It is translated as CASSQGGQAGEQYF.

The gene calls are TRBV6-2 or TRBV6-3 and TRBJ2-3; TRBD2 might be the D (7 bases). This CDR3 is built from 17 residues. Trimming pared 5 bases from V and 5 bases from J, leaving 23 bases between. CDR1 MNHEY and CDR2 SVGEGT come from the germline V gene. The CDR3 is CASSPNRNREGVDTQYF. For the CDR3, the DNA is TGTGCCAGCAGTCCGAATCGAAACAGGGAGGGTGTAGATACGCAGTATTTT.

In nucleotides, the CDR3 is TGTGCCATCACCGCGACAGGGGGGGTTTCCTACGAGCAGTACTTC. Its translation is CAITATGGVSYEQYF. V gene TRBV10-3 combines with J gene TRBJ2-7; TRBD1 aligns across 9 bases. J was trimmed by 1 base and V by 7 bases; bases with no gene match: 8. Germline V CDR1 and CDR2: ENHRY, SYGVKD. The CDR3 totals 15 residues.

This chain connects TRBV6-5 to TRBJ2-6; D is possibly TRBD1 (6 bases). Trimming left V 5 bases short and J 0 bases short, with 8 bases between. The V gene's germline CDR1 is MNHEY and CDR2 SVGAGI. The CDR3 sequence is 15 residues long. CDR3 sequence (DNA): TGTGCCAGCAGTCGGACAGACTCTGGGGCCAACGTCCTGACTTTC. As protein: CASSRTDSGANVLTF.

The CDR3 DNA reads TGTGCCAGCAGTTTGGAGCAGGGCCCTCTAATGTCACCCCTCCACTTT. The encoded protein is CASSLEQGPLMSPLHF. The V and J genes are TRBV28 and TRBJ1-6, with D perhaps TRBD1 (5 bases). This CDR3 has 16 residues. Germline CDR1 and CDR2: MDHEN and SYDVKM. The germline V and J ends were trimmed by 3 bases and 10 bases, with 19 bases remaining between them.

V usage is TRBV2 and J usage is TRBJ1-3; D remains unclear. The CDR3 is made up of 15 amino acids. Germline CDR1 is SNHLY and CDR2 is FYNNEI. Trimming cost V 6 bases and J 3 bases, with 15 bases left between them. The CDR3 nucleotides read TGTGCCAGCAGGGTACGGTGGTCTATTGGAAACACCATATATTTT. As protein: CASRVRWSIGNTIYF.

The chain links TRBV20-1 to TRBJ1-6, with a possible D match to TRBD1 (5 bases). V lost 3 bases to trimming and J lost 8 bases, with 8 bases between them. This CDR3 is 12 amino acids long. CDR1 is DFQATT, CDR2 SNEGSKA, per germline (reference sequence). Written as DNA, the CDR3 is TGCAGTGCTAGTCAGACAGATTCACCCCTCCACTTT. It codes for CSASQTDSPLHF.

This clone was counted only a few times. V and J are TRBV14 and TRBJ1-1, with D hard to call. The CDR3 extends over 13 amino acids. V dropped 1 base and J dropped 6 bases, with 9 bases sitting between them. The germline gives CDR1 SGHDN, CDR2 FVKESK. CDR3 residues: CASSQGWTSEAFF. Here the CDR3 DNA reads TGTGCCAGCAGCCAAGGTTGGACTTCTGAAGCTTTCTTT. The full variable domain, rest sourced from reference TRBV14 and TRBJ1-1, is EAGVTQFPSHSVIEKGQTVTLRCDPISGHDNLYWYRRVMGKEIKFLLHFVKESKQDESGMPNNRFLAERTGGTYSTLKVQPAELEDSGVYFCASSQGWTSEAFFGQGTRLTVV.

This clone appeared a few times. The rearrangement joins TRBV4-2 to TRBJ1-2; 8 nucleotides align to TRBD1. The junction had 11 bases not matched to a gene; V was cut back by 4 bases and J by 7 bases. The germline gives CDR1 LGHNA, CDR2 YNFKEQ. The CDR3 consists of 15 residues. CDR3 sequence (DNA): TGTGCCAGCAGCCCAGGACAGGGAGAGGCCTCTGGCTACACCTTC. It encodes CASSPGQGEASGYTF.

The chain couples TRBV2 to TRBJ1-6; D is undetermined. Trimming took off 10 bases at V and 8 bases at J, with 15 bases between the two ends. The CDR3 is made up of 13 amino acids. Germline CDR1 and CDR2: SNHLY and FYNNEI. CDR3 in DNA: TGTGCCAAAAGTGCCTCTCGGGATTCACCCCTCCACTTT. Amino acid sequence: CAKSASRDSPLHF. Complete variable domain (other parts from reference TRBV2 and TRBJ1-6): EPEVTQTPSHQVTQMGQEVILRCVPISNHLYFYWYRQILGQKVEFLVSFYNNEISEKSEIFDDQFSVERPDGSNFTLKIRSTKLEDSAMYFCAKSASRDSPLHFGNGTRLTVT.

This chain connects TRBV6-1 to TRBJ1-1, with 7 positions matching TRBD1. Germline V CDR1 and CDR2: MNHNS, SASEGT. Trimming cost V 4 bases and J 3 bases; bases outside gene matches: 14. The CDR3 consists of 17 residues. In DNA, the CDR3 is TGTGCCAGCAGTGGTTTATCCTACAGGGGTGAATACACTGAAGCTTTCTTT. Its translation is CASSGLSYRGEYTEAFF.

The V gene is TRBV5-1, the J gene TRBJ2-2; no clear D gene. The CDR3 is 15 residues long. The V gene lost 3 bases and the J gene lost 5 bases, with 14 bases spanning the gap. The germline gives CDR1 SGHRS, CDR2 YFSETQ. In DNA form, the CDR3 reads TGCGCCAGCAGCTCTTCTTCTAGAAGTACCGGGGAGCTGTTTTTT. As protein: CASSSSSRSTGELFF.

J is TRBJ1-2 and V is TRBV13; 9 bases match TRBD1. CDR3 size: 14 residues. Germline values: CDR1 PRHDT, CDR2 FYEKMQ (reference sequence). V was pared by 5 bases and J by 5 bases, with 6 bases of the junction left unmatched. The CDR3 loop is CASSRRQGVYGYTF. The CDR3 DNA sequence: TGTGCCAGCAGCCGCAGACAGGGGGTTTATGGCTACACCTTC.

The table lists this clone with a count of one. The chain employs TRBV2 and TRBJ2-3, with D possibly matching TRBD2 (6 bases). V lost 3 bases and J 2 bases, leaving 18 bases between the germline ends. This CDR3 contains 17 residues. Looked up from germline, CDR1 is SNHLY and CDR2 is FYNNEI. The CDR3 DNA is TGTGCCAGCAGTGAGTTAAAGACGGGAGAACCCACAGATACGCAGTATTTT. It specifies CASSELKTGEPTDTQYF.